This TCR beta chain comes out of a study of T cell clonotyping in hematopoietic cell transplantation. Some clones are missing from TCRdb's copy, which holds only in-frame ones; the method was immunoSEQ multiplex PCR. The sample has fewer than 100,000 clones, roughly 95% seen once. Sample time point: recipient sample about 28 days before transplant, after cytoreduction. The ends lost 5 bases at V and 5 bases at J; junction bases unmatched: 8. The germline V gene encodes CDR1 MNHEY and CDR2 SMNVEV (reference sequence). The CDR3 extends over 14 amino acids. The TCR sequence derives from a woman in her 50s with acute myeloid leukemia. Some clones in this sample may be carry-over from other donors' samples. The genes are TRBV27 and TRBJ2-5; 7 nucleotides agree with TRBD1. Specimen: peripheral blood mononuclear cells, collected before stem cell transplant. This CDR3 is CASSNRGSGETQYF. Written as DNA, the CDR3 is TGTGCCAGCAGTAACAGGGGATCAGGGGAGACCCAGTACTTC.